The 20 T cell receptor beta chains below all came from one sample that was sequenced in a study of blood T cell repertoires in COVID-19. Profiled with immunoSEQ multiplex PCR; TCRdb holds only in-frame clones, not every one. The profile covers roughly 130,000 clones, with about 90% appearing a single time and around 3.6% taken by the ten largest. The sequencing sample was made of peripheral blood. Receptors originate from a woman aged 55 to 70 with acute or convalescent COVID-19.

The chain combines TRBV5-5 with TRBJ2-3; D is uncertain. CDR1 is SGHKS and CDR2 is YYEKEE in the germline V gene (reference sequence). The CDR3 loop spans 14 amino acids. V shed 0 bases and J shed 0 bases, with 5 bases lying between them. CDR3 protein: CASSLDASTDTQYF. CDR3 in DNA: TGTGCCAGCAGCTTGGACGCGAGCACAGATACGCAGTATTTT.

The chain couples TRBV24-1 to TRBJ2-7; 8 nucleotides match TRBD1. The germline V gene has CDR1 KGHDR and CDR2 SFDVKD. The CDR3 extends over 14 amino acids. With 2 bases clipped from V and 5 bases from J, the junction kept 4 bases outside the gene matches. Here the CDR3 DNA reads TGTGCCACCAGTGATTCCCCGGGACAGGACGAGCAGTACTTC. As protein: CATSDSPGQDEQYF.

As to this clone: This same CDR3 is encoded by further DNA sequences in the sample. V usage is TRBV3-1 (or the pseudogene TRBV3-2) and J usage is TRBJ2-1, with 12 bases fitting TRBD2. Germline V gene lookup returns CDR1 LGHDT and CDR2 YNNKEL (reference sequence). J gave up 12 bases and V 0 bases, and 9 bases lay outside the gene matches. The CDR3 sequence is 16 residues long. The CDR3 sequence is CASSQDRGLAGGRQFF. The CDR3 DNA reads TGTGCCAGCAGCCAAGATAGGGGACTAGCGGGCGGTAGGCAGTTCTTC.

The chain has TRBV10-3 and TRBJ1-1; D perhaps matches TRBD1 (5 bases). This CDR3 is built from 16 residues. V was pared by 0 bases and J by 3 bases, with 14 bases between. Germline V gives CDR1 ENHRY, CDR2 SYGVKD. CDR3 DNA sequence: TGTGCCATCAGTGAGTCCAGTGGCTGGGGGGACACTGAAGCTTTCTTT. Translated, it gives CAISESSGWGDTEAFF.

This sequence joins TRBV24-1 and TRBJ2-1; 9 bases fit TRBD2. This CDR3 comprises 14 residues. The junction had 2 bases not matched to a gene; V was cut back by 0 bases and J by 9 bases. Germline V gene sequence: CDR1 KGHDR, CDR2 SFDVKD. In DNA, the CDR3 is TGTGCCACCAGTGATTTGCTAGCGGGGAGTGAGCAGTTCTTC. It codes for CATSDLLAGSEQFF.

The chain combines TRBV11-2 with TRBJ2-3; 8 nucleotides align to TRBD1. The V gene end was trimmed by 8 bases and the J gene end by 6 bases; junction bases not matched to a gene: 13. The germline V gene encodes CDR1 SGHAT and CDR2 FQNNGV. The CDR3 is made up of 15 amino acids. Here the CDR3 DNA reads TGTGCCAGCTCGACAGGGGCTGGGGCATTGGATACGCAGTATTTT. Protein product: CASSTGAGALDTQYF.

CDR3 region: CASSFGGSKYEAFF. CDR3 DNA: TGCGCCAGCAGCTTTGGAGGCAGCAAGTACGAAGCTTTCTTT. The chain is built from TRBV5-1 and TRBJ1-1; D not certain. Germline V gives CDR1 SGHRS, CDR2 YFSETQ. This CDR3 is 14 amino acids long. The V end was cut by 2 bases, the J end by 8 bases, with 16 bases between.

This chain uses TRBV28 with TRBJ2-7; D gene unclear. The CDR3 sequence is 16 residues long. With 2 bases removed from V and 0 bases from J, the gap between germline ends came to 14 bases. Germline-derived CDR1 and CDR2 are MDHEN and SYDVKM. Here the CDR3 DNA reads TGTGCCAGCAGTTTAGTTCATCCCCCGAGCTCCTACGAGCAGTACGTC. This codes for CASSLVHPPSSYEQYV.

V gene TRBV3-1 (or the pseudogene TRBV3-2) combines with J gene TRBJ1-2, with 7 bases matching TRBD1. CDR3 length equals 14 residues. The V gene's germline CDR1 is LGHDT and CDR2 YNNKEL (reference sequence). Trimming at V came to 1 base and at J to 8 bases, leaving 7 bases not matched to a gene. In DNA form, the CDR3 reads TGTGCCAGCAGCCAAGGATTGGCAGGGGGAGGCTACACCTTC. Protein sequence: CASSQGLAGGGYTF.

DNA for the CDR3: TGTGCCACCGCCGTGTCTCCGGGAGGAAGGTTCAATGAGCAGTTCTTC. Its protein product is CATAVSPGGRFNEQFF. The chain uses TRBV24-1 and TRBJ2-1; 7 bases are a match to TRBD2. The junction had 16 bases not matched to a gene; V was cut back by 9 bases and J by 6 bases. The germline V gene has CDR1 KGHDR and CDR2 SFDVKD. This CDR3 has 16 residues.

This clone was counted a single time. The chain carries TRBV27 and TRBJ1-1, with a tentative D call TRBD1 (5 bases). Germline V gene sequence: CDR1 MNHEY, CDR2 SMNVEV (reference sequence). The CDR3 spans 13 residues. V lost 5 bases to trimming and J lost 4 bases, with 11 bases between them. CDR3 sequence reads: CASSQPGVTEAFF. CDR3 nucleotides: TGTGCCAGCAGTCAGCCGGGGGTCACTGAAGCTTTCTTT.

The chain uses TRBV2 and TRBJ1-5; D uncertain. The CDR3 has 15 amino acids. The V end lost 6 bases, the J end lost 1 base, and 13 bases lay between the germline ends. Germline V gives CDR1 SNHLY, CDR2 FYNNEI. The CDR3 region is CASSGARGSNQPQHF. CDR3 nucleotide sequence: TGTGCCAGCAGCGGCGCTAGAGGAAGCAATCAGCCCCAGCATTTT.

The CDR3 loop is CASSIEGGYEQFF. For the CDR3, the DNA is TGTGCCAGTAGTATAGAAGGGGGATACGAGCAGTTCTTC. V and J are TRBV19 and TRBJ2-1, with D tentatively TRBD1 (6 bases). Germline V gives CDR1 LNHDA, CDR2 SQIVND (reference sequence). CDR3 length: 13 residues. Trimming cost V 0 bases and J 10 bases, with 10 bases left between them.

This clone showed up just once. This chain links TRBV24-1 with TRBJ2-7; 9 positions match TRBD1. Trimming took 3 bases from V and 6 from J; bases not matched to a gene: 8. Germline CDR1 KGHDR, CDR2 SFDVKD. This CDR3 is built from 15 residues. CDR3 coding DNA: TGTGCCACCAGTGATACCGGGACAGGGAAGGGCGAGCAGTACTTC. It translates to CATSDTGTGKGEQYF.

V usage is TRBV10-3 and J usage is TRBJ1-1, with a possible D match to TRBD1 (6 bases). Germline lookup yields CDR1 ENHRY and CDR2 SYGVKD. The CDR3 is 14 amino acids. The V gene lost 5 bases and the J gene lost 0 bases, with 10 bases spanning the gap. The CDR3: CAISRDIVNTEAFF. The CDR3 DNA follows: TGTGCCATCAGTAGGGACATCGTGAACACTGAAGCTTTCTTT.

The gene calls are TRBV18 and TRBJ1-1; no firm D call. Germline CDR1 and CDR2: KGHSH and LQKENI. Trimming shortened V by 8 bases and J by 4 bases, and 14 bases separated the two germline ends. The CDR3 runs 13 residues. DNA of the CDR3: TGTGCCAGCGCGCTAACCATTGGCACTGAAGCTTTCTTT. Translated, it gives CASALTIGTEAFF. The full variable domain, in which reference TRBV18 and TRBJ1-1 provide the parts outside the CDR3, is NAGVMQNPRHLVRRRGQEARLRCSPMKGHSHVYWYRQLPEEGLKFMVYLQKENIIDESGMPKERFSAEFPKEGPSILRIQQVVRGDSAAYFCASALTIGTEAFFGQGTRLTVV.

V usage is TRBV15 and J usage is TRBJ2-7, with 11 bases that match TRBD2. With 2 bases clipped from V and 2 bases from J, the junction kept 26 bases outside the gene matches. CDR3 length: 23 amino acids. Germline V gene sequence: CDR1 LNHNV, CDR2 YYDKDF (reference sequence). The CDR3 reads CATSRKPGQRPRLAGPETYEQYF. The CDR3 coding sequence is TGTGCCACCAGCAGAAAACCGGGACAGCGTCCAAGACTAGCGGGACCAGAGACCTACGAGCAGTACTTC.

This sequence joins TRBV10-3 and TRBJ2-3; possibly TRBD2 for D (5 bases). CDR3 length: 14 amino acids. CDR1 ENHRY and CDR2 SYGVKD come from the germline V gene. V lost 9 bases and J 3 bases, leaving 16 bases between the germline ends. The CDR3 region is CAMRMGSLTDTQYF. CDR3 bases: TGTGCCATGCGAATGGGGAGTCTAACAGATACGCAGTATTTT.

As for this clone: Other DNA sequences in the same sample also yield this CDR3. The DNA for the CDR3 is TGTGCCAGCAGCGTGGATGCGGGAGGTTACAATGAGCAGTTCTTC. Amino acid sequence: CASSVDAGGYNEQFF. The chain couples TRBV9 to TRBJ2-1; TRBD2 matches at 8 bases. Trimming cost V 2 bases and J 4 bases; bases outside gene matches: 5. Germline-derived CDR1 and CDR2 are SGDLS and YYNGEE. This CDR3 region has 15 residues.

The chain carries TRBV3-1 (or the pseudogene TRBV3-2) and TRBJ2-2; the D is unclear. Germline CDR1 and CDR2: LGHDT and YNNKEL (reference sequence). With 4 bases removed from V and 4 bases from J, the gap between germline ends came to 7 bases. The CDR3 covers 13 residues. CDR3 residues: CASSRGGTGELFF. The CDR3 nucleotides read TGTGCCAGCAGCCGAGGCGGCACCGGGGAGCTGTTTTTT.